This T cell receptor (beta chain) derives from a study of blood T cell repertoires in COVID-19. Study overall: T cells, B-cell-depleted T cells, or PBMCs supplied cDNA or gDNA.

Libraries were prepared by immunoSEQ multiplex PCR; TCRdb keeps only in-frame clonotypes and omits some of them. The sample lists more than 250,000 clones, approximately 84% occurring once. The ends were cut back, 2 bases at V and 12 bases at J, with 16 bases in the middle. Germline CDR1 is SNHLY and CDR2 is FYNNEI. The CDR3 spans 13 residues. The specimen sequenced was peripheral blood. V and J are TRBV2 and TRBJ1-2; D remains ambiguous. The receptor comes from a woman aged 25 to 39 who had recovered from COVID-19. This CDR3 is CASSERGPSVHTF. The CDR3 nucleotides read TGTGCCAGCAGTGAAAGAGGCCCAAGTGTACACACCTTC.